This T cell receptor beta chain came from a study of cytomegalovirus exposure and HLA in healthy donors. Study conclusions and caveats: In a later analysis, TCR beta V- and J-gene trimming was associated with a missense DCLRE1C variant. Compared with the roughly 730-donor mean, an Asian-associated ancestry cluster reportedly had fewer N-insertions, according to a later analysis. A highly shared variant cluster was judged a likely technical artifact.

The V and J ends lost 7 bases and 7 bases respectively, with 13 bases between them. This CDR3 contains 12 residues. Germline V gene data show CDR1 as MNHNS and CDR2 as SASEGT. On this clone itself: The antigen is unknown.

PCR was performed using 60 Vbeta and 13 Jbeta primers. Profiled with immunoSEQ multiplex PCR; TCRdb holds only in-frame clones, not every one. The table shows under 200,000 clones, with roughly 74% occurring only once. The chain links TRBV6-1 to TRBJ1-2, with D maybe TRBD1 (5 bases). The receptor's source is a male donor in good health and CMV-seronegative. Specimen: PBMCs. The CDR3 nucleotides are TGTGCCAGCAAACGGACAACGGGTGGCTACACCTTC. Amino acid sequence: CASKRTTGGYTF.